A selection of T cell receptor beta chains follows, all from one sample in a study of beta chain features in type 1 diabetes. Clones were read by immunoSEQ multiplex PCR, and TCRdb kept only the in-frame ones, dropping some. The table lists tens of thousands of clones, roughly 69% of them singletons, with roughly 2% in the top ten. Sequenced: Tregs from blood. These receptors all stem from a woman in her thirties or forties in good health. Both conserved end residues are part of each CDR3. A D gene is named only where the DNA matches it firmly. Only part of the rows carry a size: once, few, many, or a class if the clone is expanded.

>.|TRBD1|TRBJ1-6|TRBV7-2
TGTGCCAGCACCAATGTAGGACAGGGTAATTCACCCCTCCACTTT
CASTNVGQGNSPLHF
>few|.|TRBJ2-1|TRBV18
TGTGCCAGCTCACGGAGTGACAAAATGCAGGGATTCGAGCAGTTCTTC
CASSRSDKMQGFEQFF
>.|.|TRBJ2-1|TRBV2
TGTGCCAGCAGTCCTGAAACGGGGGGCGAGCAGTTCTTC
CASSPETGGEQFF
>.|.|TRBJ2-5|TRBV7-9
TGTGCCAGCAGCAAAGGCCTCGGGGGATCGTACCAAGAGACCCAGTACTTC
CASSKGLGGSYQETQYF
>.|TRBD1|TRBJ1-1|TRBV18
TGTGCCAGCTCACCCATAGGACAGGAGTCCACTGAAGCTTTCTTT
CASSPIGQESTEAFF
>.|.|TRBJ2-2|TRBV6-5
TGTGCCAGCAGTTACGGGCGGACTTTCCCGGGGGAGCTGTTTTTT
CASSYGRTFPGELFF
>.|TRBD2|TRBJ2-7|TRBV5-1
TGCGCCAGCAGCTTGAGGCTAGCGGGGGGCTCCGGCTACGAGCAGTACTTC
CASSLRLAGGSGYEQYF
>few|.|TRBJ2-5|TRBV6-5
TGTGCCAGCAGTCTCCCGCCCAGGTCGGAGACCCAGTACTTC
CASSLPPRSETQYF
>.|.|TRBJ1-2|TRBV7-9
TGTGCCAGCAGCTTAATGTCGGATGGCAGGGCAAACTATGGCTACACCTTC
CASSLMSDGRANYGYTF
>.|TRBD2|TRBJ2-5|TRBV7-2
TGTGCCAGCAGCTTCCAACTAGCGGGGGTGGAGACCCAGTACTTC
CASSFQLAGVETQYF
>.|TRBD2|TRBJ2-1|TRBV6-6
TGTGCCAGCAGTTACTCCGGGAGGTATGAGCAGTTCTTC
CASSYSGRYEQFF
>few|.|TRBJ2-3|TRBV18
TGTGCCAGCTCACAGGCAGCGTTCACAGATACGCAGTATTTT
CASSQAAFTDTQYF
>.|.|TRBJ1-1|TRBV18
TGTGCCAGCTCACCTGGACAGAACGGTGAAGCTTTCTTT
CASSPGQNGEAFF
>.|TRBD1|TRBJ1-2|TRBV5-1
TGCGCCAGCAGCGAAGGGACAGGGGGCCTTAACTATGGCTACACCTTC
CASSEGTGGLNYGYTF
>.|TRBD2|TRBJ2-7|TRBV9
TGTGCCAGCAGCGCCCAGTGGGGGGGATACGAGCAGTACTTC
CASSAQWGGYEQYF
>once|TRBD2|TRBJ2-5|TRBV5-1
TGCGCCAGCGGCCGGACTAGCGGTGGGGAGACCCAGTACTTC
CASGRTSGGETQYF
>.|.|TRBJ2-4|TRBV7-2
TGTGCCAGCAGCTTAGGGGGGGAAAGACTAGCCAAAAACATTCAGTACTTC
CASSLGGERLAKNIQYF
>once|TRBD1|TRBJ1-2|TRBV7-2
TGTGCCAGCAGCCCGACAGGGGGCTTTGGATATGGCTACACCTTC
CASSPTGGFGYGYTF
>few|TRBD1|TRBJ2-7|TRBV7-8
TGTGCCAGCAGCTTAGCCCCCCCACAGGGGACCCCCTACGAGCAGTACTTC
CASSLAPPQGTPYEQYF
>.|TRBD2|TRBJ2-4|TRBV7-2
TGTGCCAGCAGCCCACAGTGGGAGGGGCCGCTAGCCAAAAACATTCAGTACTTC
CASSPQWEGPLAKNIQYF
>.|TRBD1|TRBJ1-5|TRBV5-6
TGTGCCAGCAGCTTCGCAGGGGGTAATCAGCCCCAGCATTTT
CASSFAGGNQPQHF
>once|.|TRBJ1-2|TRBV29-1
TGCAGCGTTCAACCCGGGGGGGAATACTATGGCTACACCTTC
CSVQPGGEYYGYTF
>.|.|TRBJ2-3|TRBV6-1
TGTGCCAGCAGTGAAGCAGTATTAGCCTCGGGTACGCAGTATTTT
CASSEAVLASGTQYF
>once|TRBD1|TRBJ2-3|TRBV18
TGTGCCAGCTCACTCCGACAGGGGGAAGATACGCAGTATTTT
CASSLRQGEDTQYF
>.|.|TRBJ1-2|TRBV14
TGTGCCAGCAGCCAAGCCCAGAATATGGGCTACACCTTC
CASSQAQNMGYTF
>.|.|TRBJ1-1|TRBV7-6
TGTGCCAGCAGCTTAGTCTCGGGCACTGAAGCTTTCTTT
CASSLVSGTEAFF
>.|TRBD2|TRBJ2-5|TRBV29-1
TGCAGCGTGCCGACTAGCGGGGCAGAGACCCAGTACTTC
CSVPTSGAETQYF
>.|TRBD2|TRBJ2-2|TRBV19
TGTGCCAGTAGTATAGCGAATGTTCGACTAGCGGGAAACACCGAGGAGCTGTTTTTT
CASSIANVRLAGNTEELFF
>.|.|TRBJ1-1|TRBV6-5
TGTGCCAGCAGTAACCACAGGGTGGCTTTCTTT
CASSNHRVAFF
>.|.|TRBJ2-1|TRBV2
TGTGCCAGCAGTGTCTTACTAGTCGCCGCTGAGCAGTTCTTC
CASSVLLVAAEQFF
>.|.|TRBJ2-7|TRBV5-4
TGTGCCAGCAGCTTGTTTCGGTCCGAGCAGTACTTC
CASSLFRSEQYF
>.|.|TRBJ1-4|TRBV19
TGTGCCAGGAGTCGGACAGTTAATGAAAAACTGTTTTTT
CARSRTVNEKLFF
>.|.|TRBJ1-1|TRBV5-1
TGCGCCAGCAGTCAGAGGCAGGGAACCACGTGGACTGAAGCTTTCTTT
CASSQRQGTTWTEAFF